This is a list of T cell receptor beta chains from one sample in a study of T cells in Graves' hyperthyroidism and ophthalmopathy. TCRdb used MiXCR to reprocess the multiplex PCR reads, holding one entry per CDR3 protein. Counted here are approximately 870,000 distinct CDR3 sequences, 35% to 45% occurring once; the ten biggest clones make up 7.5% to 9.5%. Input material: blood. The receptors come from a man between 18 and 29 years old with Graves' hyperthyroidism. Both conserved end residues are part of each CDR3. D genes are given only for firm matches. Where a row states a size, it is once, few, many or the class of an expanded clone; other rows omit it.

size | J | D | V | DNA | CDR3
- | TRBJ1-1 | - | TRBV29-1 | TGCAGCAGCTGGACAGAACGTTTCAGGACTGAAGCTTTCTTT | CSSWTERFRTEAFF
many | TRBJ2-7 | TRBD1 | TRBV7-7 | TGTGCTAGCAGCACCTCGACAGGGGGCTTTGACGAGCAGTACTTC | CASSTSTGGFDEQYF
many | TRBJ1-4 | - | TRBV5-1 | TGCGCCAGCAGCTTGGATATGGAAAAACTGTTTTTT | CASSLDMEKLFF
- | TRBJ1-2 | - | TRBV29-1 | TGCAGCGTTGGGGAGGGGCGGTACTATGGCTACACCTTC | CSVGEGRYYGYTF
many | TRBJ2-7 | TRBD1 | TRBV7-7 | TGTGCTAGCAGCCCAGGGGGAACGGGGGAGCAGTACTTC | CASSPGGTGEQYF
- | TRBJ2-7 | - | TRBV10-2 | TGCGCCAGCAGTGAGATCCAGTACCGTTACAATGAGCAGTACTTC | CASSEIQYRYNEQYF
few | TRBJ2-5 | - | TRBV2 | TGTGCCAGCACCTCGATTCGGGGGTACCAAGAGACCCAGTACTTC | CASTSIRGYQETQYF
many | TRBJ1-5 | - | TRBV4-3 | TGCGCCAGCAGCCAAGAACAAGGCCAGCCCCAGCATTTT | CASSQEQGQPQHF
few | TRBJ2-6 | TRBD2 | TRBV19 | TGTGCCAGTAGCGAAGTGCGCGGGAGGGCCCCGGGGGCCAACGTCCTGACTTTC | CASSEVRGRAPGANVLTF
- | TRBJ1-2 | - | TRBV12-3/TRBV12-4 | TGTGCCAGCAGTTTTGGGGGAGGAACCGCCGGCTACACCTTC | CASSFGGGTAGYTF
once | TRBJ1-1 | TRBD1 | TRBV7-3 | TGCGCCAGCAGCCAAGCGAGGGGGCACACTGAAGCTTTCTTT | CASSQARGHTEAFF
- | TRBJ2-5 | - | TRBV11-2 | TGTGCCAGCAGCTTAGTGGGGGCGGGGTTACAAGAGACCCAGTACTTC | CASSLVGAGLQETQYF
- | TRBJ1-2 | TRBD1 | TRBV11-2 | TGTGCCAGCAGCCTGACAGGGGCGGTGTATGGCTACACCTTC | CASSLTGAVYGYTF
- | TRBJ2-2 | TRBD1 | TRBV6-5 | TGTGCCGGAAGACGGACAGGGGCGGCCGGGGAGCTGTTTTTT | CAGRRTGAAGELFF
- | TRBJ2-7 | - | TRBV10-3 | TGTGCCATCAGCCAGACAACGGACGGGGGTCCTACGGAGCAGTACTTC | CAISQTTDGGPTEQYF
once | TRBJ1-1 | TRBD1 | TRBV14 | TGTGCCAGCAGCCTAGGACAGGGAACAGGGACTGAAGCTTTCTTT | CASSLGQGTGTEAFF
- | TRBJ2-5 | - | TRBV19 | TGTGCCAGCAGCAGTAGTATCCAGGGAGAGACCCAGTACTTC | CASSSSIQGETQYF
- | TRBJ1-6 | - | TRBV25-1 | TGTGCCACCAACGCAGGGGTCTCTAATTCACCCCTCCACTTT | CATNAGVSNSPLHF
- | TRBJ2-5 | TRBD1 | TRBV5-4 | TGTGCCAGCAGCACCGCACAGGGGGTTTGGGAGACCCAGTACTTC | CASSTAQGVWETQYF
many | TRBJ1-1 | - | TRBV19 | TGTGCCAGTAGTATATCAGGGGATAACACTGAAGCTTTCTTT | CASSISGDNTEAFF
- | TRBJ1-2 | TRBD1 | TRBV20-1 | TGCAGTGCCCCGGGACAGGGAGGGGGCTATGGCTACACCTTC | CSAPGQGGGYGYTF
few | TRBJ1-1 | - | TRBV7-9 | TGTGCCAGCAGCTTAGCGGACAGCCTAGAAGCTTTCTTT | CASSLADSLEAFF
- | TRBJ1-1 | TRBD1 | TRBV29-1 | TGCAGCGTCGGAGGGACAGGGGGCGCGACTGAAGCTTTCTTT | CSVGGTGGATEAFF
- | TRBJ1-4 | - | TRBV14 | TGTGCCAGCAGTCTTCCCGGGACGAGTGGTGAAATACTGTTTTTT | CASSLPGTSGEILFF
many | TRBJ2-5 | - | TRBV7-9 | TGTGCCAGCAGCCCAACCCCGTGGGTAGGAGAGACCCAGTACTTC | CASSPTPWVGETQYF
few | TRBJ1-1 | - | TRBV4-1 | TGCGCCAGCAGCCAAGGTCGCGACAGTGAAGCTTTCTTT | CASSQGRDSEAFF